Included here is one T cell receptor beta chain sequence, with context. Its antigen is still unknown. This sample is part of a study of a mutant IDH1 vaccine in newly diagnosed glioma. V lost 8 bases and J lost 1, with 11 bases in between. This CDR3 is 13 amino acids long. Germline V lookup: CDR1 MNHEY, CDR2 SVGAGI. Measured with immunoSEQ multiplex PCR; TCRdb has only the in-frame clones, and not every one. This sample carries around 32,000 clones, 79% of them seen once, and the ten largest clones take about 10%. Noted time point: week 35, safety follow-up. The study gave 300 ug of mutant IDH1 20-mer peptide per vaccine dose, with topical imiquimod.

The chain carries TRBV6-5 and TRBJ1-1; D gene ambiguous. Sequencing was performed on PBMCs, taken from a glioma patient whose treatment included an IDH1 peptide vaccine. This TCR was sampled from a woman aged 25 to 39 with glioma. Some clones in this sample may be carry-over from other donors' samples. The CDR3, as DNA: TGTGCCAGCGGGGAAAGAAAGAACACTGAAGCTTTCTTT. Translated: CASGERKNTEAFF.